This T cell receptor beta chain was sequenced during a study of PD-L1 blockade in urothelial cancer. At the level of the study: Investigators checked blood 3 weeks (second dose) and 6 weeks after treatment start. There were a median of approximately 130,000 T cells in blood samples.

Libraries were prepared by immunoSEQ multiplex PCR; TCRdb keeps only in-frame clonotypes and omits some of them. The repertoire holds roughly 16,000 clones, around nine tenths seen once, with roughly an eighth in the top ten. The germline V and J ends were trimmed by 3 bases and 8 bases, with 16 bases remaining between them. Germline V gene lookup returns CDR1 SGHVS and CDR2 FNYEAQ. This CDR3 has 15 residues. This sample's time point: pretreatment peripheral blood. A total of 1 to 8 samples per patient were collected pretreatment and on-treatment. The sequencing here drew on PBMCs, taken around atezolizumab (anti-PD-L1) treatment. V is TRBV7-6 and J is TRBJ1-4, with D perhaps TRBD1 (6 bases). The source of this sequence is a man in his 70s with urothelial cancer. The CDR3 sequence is CASSLSGTTGEKLFF. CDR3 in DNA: TGTGCCAGCAGCTTGTCCGGGACAACTGGGGAAAAACTGTTTTTT.